This T cell receptor beta chain is drawn from a study of technical replicates of blood from a few donors. V was trimmed by 4 bases and J by 3 bases, leaving 7 bases between them. Germline V gene lookup returns CDR1 LGHNA and CDR2 YSLEER. CDR3 size: 12 residues. Only in-frame clones appear in the TCRdb table, and some are missing; sequencing was by immunoSEQ multiplex PCR. The sample lists 95,000 or so clones, approximately 96% occurring once. The V gene is TRBV4-3, the J gene TRBJ2-7; no reliable D call. Input material: T cells isolated from PBMCs. This receptor was identified in a human donor in good health. DNA of the CDR3: TGCGCCAGCAGCCCAGACTTCTACGAGCAGTACTTC. This translates into CASSPDFYEQYF.